The entry that follows covers one TCR beta chain sequence. Germline assignment: CDR1 SGHVS and CDR2 FNYEAQ. CDR3 length: 16 amino acids. The V and J ends lost 4 bases and 0 bases, in that order; junction bases with no gene match: 3. This sample was taken from a study of T-cell memory formation after mild COVID-19. Study-wide background: Among the donors, TCR clusters were largely specific to each donor.

TCRdb re-derived calls from the 5' RACE reads in MiXCR, one entry per CDR3 protein. The sample lists 450,000 or so distinct CDR3 sequences, 20% to 25% seen once, with about an eighth in the top ten. The origin of this receptor is an adult woman who had mild COVID-19 (a few samples of this study predate the infection). Cell type and time point are not known. The chain links TRBV7-6 to TRBJ2-6, with TRBD1 identical over 7 bases. Sequenced input: PBMCs or a T cell subset sorted from them (not recorded which). Written as DNA, the CDR3 is TGTGCCAGCAGCTCTCGACAGGGCTCTGGGGCCAACGTCCTGACTTTC. Translating it yields CASSSRQGSGANVLTF.